These T cell receptor beta chains were read from a single sample in a study of blood T cells in healthy people across ages. TCRdb reanalysed the 5' RACE reads using MiXCR and keeps one entry per CDR3 protein. The sample gives under 700,000 distinct CDR3 sequences, 24% of which show up once; less than 9% is in the top ten. The same data also went into a second study, on T cells of mothers and their children.

Sequencing used blood. The receptor source for this set is a boy aged 5-17 years in good health. The CDR3 runs from the conserved cysteine through the conserved F or W. A D gene is named only where the DNA matches it firmly.

>-|11|TRBV29-1|TRBJ1-1
CSVVRETEAFF
>-|15|TRBV7-9|TRBJ2-5
CASSTRGRRQDTQYF
>TRBD1|16|TRBV20-1|TRBJ2-7
CSARDARQGESYEQYF
>TRBD1|14|TRBV7-9|-
CASSTGDRFYEQYF
>-|12|TRBV15|TRBJ2-7
CATSRDQDSHNF
>-|12|TRBV28|TRBJ2-3
CASKTSTDTQYF
>TRBD2|15|TRBV7-9|TRBJ2-1
CASSLGGSGYNEQFF
>-|14|TRBV6-4|TRBJ2-7
CASKPGPNSYEQYF
>-|14|TRBV10-2|TRBJ2-3
CASSDMALSVTQYF
>TRBD2|14|TRBV20-1|TRBJ2-1
CSARDPGLADEQFF
>-|15|TRBV9|TRBJ1-4
CASSVDGTTNEKLFF
>TRBD1|14|TRBV7-2|TRBJ1-5
CASRLTGGNQPQHF
>-|17|TRBV7-9|TRBJ1-4
CASSSTLETGTNEKLFF
>-|11|TRBV4-2|TRBJ2-7
CASSQRYEQYF
>TRBD1|16|TRBV7-8|TRBJ1-4
CASSLLGQGAGEKLFF
>-|13|TRBV27|-
CASSGRTGSEQYF
>-|14|TRBV6-5|TRBJ1-1
CASSFGVRNTEAFF
>TRBD1|15|TRBV2|TRBJ2-1
CASSVRQGAYNEQFF
>-|12|TRBV7-3|TRBJ2-7
CASSLTWWEQYF
>TRBD1|16|TRBV4-2|TRBJ2-7
CASSLAGGEPSYEQYF
>-|14|TRBV5-5|TRBJ2-7
CASSSIERGRVQYF
>-|16|TRBV7-9|TRBJ2-5
CASSNHHKGFQETQYF
>-|15|TRBV6-4|-
CASSKKFSGSNEQFF
>TRBD1|15|TRBV27|TRBJ2-3
CASRSRDRGTDTQYF
>-|15|TRBV12-3/TRBV12-4|TRBJ1-3
CASRPTVPSGNTIYF
>-|16|TRBV20-1|TRBJ2-7
CSARDMVLDAVYEQYF
>-|15|TRBV14|TRBJ2-1
CASSGQRSPYNEQFF
>-|13|TRBV4-3|TRBJ2-1
CASSQATGNEQFF
>TRBD2|17|TRBV29-1|TRBJ2-2
CSVEEVAGGLNTGELFF
>TRBD2|16|TRBV7-4|TRBJ2-5
CASSFGGLAGQETQYF
>-|15|TRBV3-1|TRBJ2-3
CASSPIARSTDTQYF
>-|13|TRBV7-2|TRBJ2-1
CASTGVPYNEQFF
>TRBD2|16|TRBV3-1|TRBJ2-4
CASSPLLAGGQNIQYF
>-|15|TRBV7-2|TRBJ1-1
CASSLVRAGVTEAFF
>TRBD1|16|TRBV14|TRBJ2-4
CASSHGTALAKNIQYF